This TCR beta chain stems from a study of human T cells and chemical hapten exposure. The ends lost 1 base at V and 3 bases at J; junction bases unmatched: 4. The CDR3 has 14 residues. Germline-derived CDR1 and CDR2 are SGDLS and YYNGEE. Time point given: patch test 1, 2 weeks after DPC sensitization. Treatment in this sample: therapeutic diphenylcyclopropenone sensitization with weekly scalp DPC. This clonotype was detected only a few times. TCRdb re-called the RACE reads with MiXCR, one entry per CDR3 protein. The sample yields some 400,000 distinct CDR3 sequences, more than 4.5% seen once. The V call is TRBV9, the J call TRBJ2-7, with TRBD1 identical over 7 bases. The specimen was whole blood, collected in connection with sensitization to the hapten diphenylcyclopropenone (DPC). This receptor was obtained from a woman aged 45-60 years with alopecia areata. Some clones in this sample may be carry-over from other donors' samples. The CDR3 is CASSVSGTDYEQYF. As DNA, the CDR3 is TGTGCCAGCAGCGTATCCGGGACAGACTACGAGCAGTACTTC.